This TCR beta chain was identified in a study of a mutant IDH1 vaccine in newly diagnosed glioma. With regard to this clone: What it binds is not known.

As for time point: week 47, end of study. Each vaccine dose was 300 ug of mutant IDH1 20-mer peptide, with topical imiquimod. The germline CDR1 and CDR2 sequences are GTSNPN and SVGIG (reference sequence). The CDR3 contains 14 residues. V shed 2 bases and J 4 bases; nucleotides not matched to a gene: 4. Profiled with immunoSEQ multiplex PCR; TCRdb holds only in-frame clones, not every one. The sample holds 60,000 to 70,000 clones, over 80% seen once. This receptor was obtained from a man aged 25-45 years with glioma. This rearrangement joins TRBV30 to TRBJ1-2, with 10 bases lining up with TRBD1. The material was PBMCs, obtained from a glioma patient whose treatment included an IDH1 peptide vaccine. CDR3 region: CAWSPGTGVYGYTF. The CDR3 nucleotides read TGTGCCTGGAGTCCGGGGACAGGGGTCTATGGCTACACCTTC.